This T cell receptor (beta chain) is from a study of CD8+ T cells in alopecia areata. For the study at large: Dosing spanned 6 to 18 months on tofacitinib, then 6 months off drug. Treated patients were scored for severity by percent of scalp affected.

A few counts support this clone. In each case, RNA was isolated and then reverse transcribed into cDNA as the sequencing template. Sequenced by immunoSEQ multiplex PCR; TCRdb stores in-frame clones only, minus some. This sample carries about 120,000 clones, approximately 53% of them seen once, and the ten largest clones take approximately 0.5%. V lost 2 bases and J lost 5; bases outside the gene matches: 2. The CDR3 has 14 amino acids. Germline-derived CDR1 and CDR2 are MNHNY and SVGAGI (reference sequence). Treatment in this sample: oral pan-JAK inhibitor, 5-10 mg twice daily. This clonotype was obtained from a human donor with alopecia areata. The rearrangement uses TRBV6-6 and TRBJ1-4; TRBD1 aligns across 7 bases. The starting material was CD4+ T cells sorted from blood, obtained at week 4, from a patient treated with tofacitinib. CDR3 protein: CASSYLGQNEKLFF. Written as DNA, the CDR3 is TGTGCCAGCAGTTACCTGGGACAGAATGAAAAACTGTTTTTT.